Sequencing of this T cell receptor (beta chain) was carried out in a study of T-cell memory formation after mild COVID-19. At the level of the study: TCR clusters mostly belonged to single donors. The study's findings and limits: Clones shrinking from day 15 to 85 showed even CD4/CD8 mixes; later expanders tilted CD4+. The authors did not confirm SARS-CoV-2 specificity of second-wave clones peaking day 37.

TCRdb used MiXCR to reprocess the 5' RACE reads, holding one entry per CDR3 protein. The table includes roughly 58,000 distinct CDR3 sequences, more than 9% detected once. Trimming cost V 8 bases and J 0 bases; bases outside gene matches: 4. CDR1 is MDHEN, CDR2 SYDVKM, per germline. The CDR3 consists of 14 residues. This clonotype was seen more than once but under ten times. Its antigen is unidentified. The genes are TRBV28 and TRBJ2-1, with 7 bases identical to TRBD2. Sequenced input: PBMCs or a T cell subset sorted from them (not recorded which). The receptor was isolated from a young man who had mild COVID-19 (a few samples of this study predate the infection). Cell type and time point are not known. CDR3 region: CASVGGSSYNEQFF. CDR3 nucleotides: TGTGCCAGCGTAGGCGGGAGCTCCTACAATGAGCAGTTCTTC.